The clone carrying this T cell receptor (beta chain) occurred many times. Its antigen is as yet unknown. These data are taken from a study of metastatic and nonmetastatic thyroid tumors. Each patient came to thyroid surgery without any prior treatment (of any kind). Per germline, CDR1 DFQATT and CDR2 SNEGSKA (reference sequence). This CDR3 has 14 amino acids. V was trimmed by 6 bases and J by 0 bases, leaving 15 bases between them. Study processing details: Variation in CDR3 across clinicopathological groups served as the basis for constructing a distant-metastasis classifier in papillary thyroid cancer. TCRdb recomputed clones from the PCR reads via MiXCR. What appears here as the V and J calls and clone size reflects TCRdb's work, not the paper's. This sample yields about 64,000 clones, of which roughly 4.1% are seen a single time; 20% to 25% belongs to the top ten. Findings of the study overall: It was reported that TCR beta diversity was significantly higher in malignant thyroid tumors than benign nodules, in blood and tumor.

The sequence was obtained from a female donor with papillary thyroid cancer or a benign thyroid nodule (not recorded which). Some clones in this sample may be carry-over from other donors' samples. The rearrangement joins TRBV20-1 to TRBJ2-7; possible D gene TRBD1, 5 bases. Sequenced sample: blood. DNA of the CDR3: TGCAGTGCAGTCCGGACAACCAGCTCCTACGAGCAGTACTTC. The encoded protein is CSAVRTTSSYEQYF.